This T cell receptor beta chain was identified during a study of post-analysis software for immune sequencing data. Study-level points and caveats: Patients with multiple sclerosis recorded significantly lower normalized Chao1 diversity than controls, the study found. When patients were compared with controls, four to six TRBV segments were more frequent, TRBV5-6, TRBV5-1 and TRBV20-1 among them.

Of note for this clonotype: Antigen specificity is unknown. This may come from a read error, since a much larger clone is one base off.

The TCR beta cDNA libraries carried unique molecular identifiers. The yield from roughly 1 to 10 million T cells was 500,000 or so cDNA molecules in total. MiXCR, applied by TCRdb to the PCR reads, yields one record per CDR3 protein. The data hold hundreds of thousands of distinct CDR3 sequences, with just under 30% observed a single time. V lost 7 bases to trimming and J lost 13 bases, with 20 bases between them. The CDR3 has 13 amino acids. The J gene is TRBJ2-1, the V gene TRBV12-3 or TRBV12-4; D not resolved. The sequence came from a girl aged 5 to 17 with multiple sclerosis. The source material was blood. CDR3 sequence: CASTARVEETQFF. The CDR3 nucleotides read TGTGCCAGCACGGCAAGAGTCGAAGAGACCCAGTTCTTC.